This T cell receptor (beta chain) was sequenced during a study of naive and memory T cell subsets. Four PCR rounds used nested alpha and beta constant region primers plus the SP2 primer. Reverse transcription of blood and skin TCR RNA was primed at alpha and beta constant regions. In TCRdb, the 5' RACE reads were re-called with MiXCR into one record per CDR3 protein. Here the sample spans about 62,000 distinct CDR3 sequences, 8% being singletons. Trimming left V 8 bases short and J 1 base short, with 5 bases between. CDR1 is KGHDR and CDR2 is SFDVKD in the germline V gene. CDR3 length equals 13 residues. A UMI-containing oligonucleotide was joined by 3' ligation to the TCR cDNA template. Adult healthy volunteers gave 2.5 ml peripheral blood for whole-blood RNA. Reverse transcription used DNase-treated unsorted total RNA, aiming for roughly 1 to 1,100 ng. Findings and caveats of the study: This RNA-based method may be sensitive to activation-related transcript changes.

With respect to this clonotype: The antigen is undetermined.

The sequence derives from a female donor in good health. The rearrangement joins TRBV24-1 to TRBJ2-6; no clear D. The CDR3 loop reads CATMLSGANVLTF. In DNA, the CDR3 is TGTGCCACCATGCTGTCTGGGGCCAACGTCCTGACTTTC.